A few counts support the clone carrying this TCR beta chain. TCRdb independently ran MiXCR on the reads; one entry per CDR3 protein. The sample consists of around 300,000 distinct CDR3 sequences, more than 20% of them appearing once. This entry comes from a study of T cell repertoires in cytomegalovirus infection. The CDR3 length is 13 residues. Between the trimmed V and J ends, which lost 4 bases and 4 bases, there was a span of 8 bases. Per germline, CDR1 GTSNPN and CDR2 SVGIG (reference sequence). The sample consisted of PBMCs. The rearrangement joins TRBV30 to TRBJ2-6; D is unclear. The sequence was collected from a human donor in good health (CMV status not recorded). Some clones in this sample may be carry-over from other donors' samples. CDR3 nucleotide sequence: TGTGCCTGGAACCTGGGAGGGGCCAACGTCCTGACTTTC. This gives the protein CAWNLGGANVLTF.